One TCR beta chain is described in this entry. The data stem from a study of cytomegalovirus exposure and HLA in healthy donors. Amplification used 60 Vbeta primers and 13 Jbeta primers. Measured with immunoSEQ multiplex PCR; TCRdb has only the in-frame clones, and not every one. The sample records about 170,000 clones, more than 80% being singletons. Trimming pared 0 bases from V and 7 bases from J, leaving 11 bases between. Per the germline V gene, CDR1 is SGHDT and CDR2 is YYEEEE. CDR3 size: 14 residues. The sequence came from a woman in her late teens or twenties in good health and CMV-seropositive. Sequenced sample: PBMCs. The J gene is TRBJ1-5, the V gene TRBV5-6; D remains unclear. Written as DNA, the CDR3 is TGTGCCAGCAGCTTGGGATTGGGCCTCCAGCCCCAGCATTTT. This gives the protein CASSLGLGLQPQHF. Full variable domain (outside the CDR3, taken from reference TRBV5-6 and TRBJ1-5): DAGVTQSPTHLIKTRGQQVTLRCSPKSGHDTVSWYQQALGQGPQFIFQYYEEEERQRGNFPDRFSGHQFPNYSSELNVNALLLGDSALYLCASSLGLGLQPQHFGDGTRLSIL.